The 4 T cell receptor beta chains below come from one sample, sequenced in a study of blood T cells in healthy people across ages. The use of a sample-barcoded 5' primer and a J-beta primer mix characterized a second PCR of roughly 7 to 12 cycles. TCRdb re-called the 5' RACE reads through MiXCR, storing one row per CDR3 protein. The table records about 1.8 million distinct CDR3 sequences, around half of them present only once. Material for sequencing was blood. These receptors originate from a woman aged 40 to 55 in good health.

This chain joins TRBV24-1 and TRBJ2-1; D unresolved. The CDR3 consists of 14 residues. CDR1 is KGHDR, CDR2 SFDVKD, per germline. The V end was cut by 3 bases, the J end by 3 bases, with 8 bases between. CDR3 sequence reads: CATSDTGVYNEQFF. CDR3 sequence (DNA): TGTGCCACCAGTGATACCGGAGTCTACAATGAGCAGTTCTTC.

This clonotype was counted between two and nine times. This may be a read error, as it is one base from a much larger clone. The chain employs TRBV29-1 and TRBJ2-1; no definite D call. Gene TRBJ2-7 matches the end of the DNA better, so the J call may be wrong. CDR3 length: 15 amino acids. From germline, CDR1 is SQVTM and CDR2 ANQGSEA. The CDR3 region has the DNA TGCAGCGTTGAAGCGGAATCGGGCTCCTACAATGAGCAGTACTTC. Its translation is CSVEAESGSYNEQYF.

This CDR3 reads CASSALDRGDTDTQYF. CDR3 in DNA: TGTGCCAGCTCAGCTCTGGACAGGGGAGATACAGATACGCAGTATTTT. The chain combines TRBV18 with TRBJ2-3; TRBD1 matches 9 bases. The germline V gene encodes CDR1 KGHSH and CDR2 LQKENI. The CDR3 contains 16 residues. Losses at the gene ends were 5 bases for V and 3 bases for J; bases not matched to a gene: 9.

The genes are TRBV20-1 and TRBJ1-2; D not resolved. The V gene's germline CDR1 is DFQATT and CDR2 SNEGSKA (reference sequence). This CDR3 has 13 residues. Trimming shortened V by 3 bases and J by 5 bases, and 13 bases separated the two germline ends. The CDR3 here is CSARAVTSYGYTF. The CDR3 coding sequence is TGCAGTGCTAGGGCAGTTACCTCTTATGGCTACACCTTC.